Each of the 28 T cell receptor beta chains below was sequenced from the same sample in a study of ipilimumab plus nivolumab after autologous stem cell transplantation (dated by TCRdb to about 2021). The library was prepared using the immunoSEQ multiplex PCR assay. This immuneACCESS table, as held by TCRdb, lists in-frame sequences with V and J called but not all clones. Of the missing ones, under half trace to an unresolved V gene in checked studies; the others have no known cause. This sample comprises approximately 9,800 clones, about four fifths of them detected only once. The ten largest clones capture about 7.7% of the sample. The material sequenced was PBMCs, taken in a trial of ipilimumab plus nivolumab as post-transplant consolidation. The receptor set was obtained from a male donor with diffuse large B-cell lymphoma.

V and J are TRBV9 and TRBJ2-1; 8 nucleotides agree with TRBD1. CDR3 length: 15 residues. V lost 0 bases and J lost 9; bases outside the gene matches: 8. Per the germline V gene, CDR1 is SGDLS and CDR2 is YYNGEE. CDR3 in DNA: TGTGCCAGCAGCGTAGGGACAGGGAGTATGGGTGAGCAGTTCTTC. Amino acids: CASSVGTGSMGEQFF. Looking up the rest from reference TRBV9 and TRBJ2-1 gives the full variable domain: DSGVTQTPKHLITATGQRVTLRCSPRSGDLSVYWYQQSLDQGLQFLIQYYNGEERAKGNILERFSAQQFPDLHSELNLSSLELGDSALYFCASSVGTGSMGEQFFGPGTRLTVL.

In this sample, this clone turned up once. The V call is TRBV30, the J call TRBJ1-6; TRBD1 is a possible D gene (6 bases). With 4 bases removed from V and 7 bases from J, the gap between germline ends came to 14 bases. The CDR3 extends over 14 amino acids. Looked up from germline, CDR1 is GTSNPN and CDR2 is SVGIG (reference sequence). The CDR3 DNA sequence: TGTGCCTGGACCCGGGACATAAGAAATTCACCCCTCCACTTT. Translation: CAWTRDIRNSPLHF.

This clone has a single count. V usage is TRBV7-2 and J usage is TRBJ2-1; TRBD1 agrees at 8 bases. There are 14 residues in the CDR3. CDR1 SGHTA and CDR2 FQGNSA come from the germline V gene. V trimming: 1 base; J trimming: 13 bases; junction bases outside the gene matches: 9. This chain's CDR3 is CASSLVRVGQGQFF. The CDR3, as DNA: TGTGCCAGCAGCTTAGTTAGGGTCGGACAGGGTCAGTTCTTC.

V is TRBV14 and J is TRBJ1-4; D might be TRBD1 (6 bases). Looked up from germline, CDR1 is SGHDN and CDR2 is FVKESK. CDR3 size: 16 residues. Trimming removed 2 bases at V and 7 bases at J, with 17 bases between. Here the CDR3 DNA reads TGTGCCAGCAGCCAACCCACCGGGGGGCGGGTTGAAAAACTGTTTTTT. Protein sequence: CASSQPTGGRVEKLFF.

V gene TRBV7-3 combines with J gene TRBJ2-2; D is undetermined. The CDR3 is 17 amino acids. Deletions cut 0 bases from V and 4 bases from J, with 15 bases between. The V gene's germline CDR1 is SGHTA and CDR2 FQGTGA. For the CDR3, the DNA is TGTGCCAGCAGCTTAACGTACTTGGGTATTAGCACCGGGGAGCTGTTTTTT. Protein product: CASSLTYLGISTGELFF.

The CDR3 protein is CASSVREISYEQYF. The CDR3 DNA sequence: TGTGCCAGCAGTGTCAGGGAGATCTCCTACGAGCAGTACTTC. The rearrangement uses TRBV2 and TRBJ2-7, with D perhaps matching TRBD1 or TRBD2 (5 bases each). Germline CDR1 SNHLY, CDR2 FYNNEI. This CDR3 comprises 14 residues. V was clipped by 4 bases and J by 0 bases, with 10 bases between them.

This sequence joins TRBV28 and TRBJ1-6, with TRBD1 identical over 9 bases. Germline V gene sequence: CDR1 MDHEN, CDR2 SYDVKM. V shed 5 bases and J 4 bases; nucleotides not matched to a gene: 12. The length of the CDR3 is 18 residues. The CDR3 coding sequence is TGTGCCAGCAGTCTACTGGGACAGGGATTGGGGTATAATTCACCCCTCCACTTT. Translated, it gives CASSLLGQGLGYNSPLHF. Filled out from reference TRBV28 and TRBJ1-6, the complete variable domain reads DVKVTQSSRYLVKRTGEKVFLECVQDMDHENMFWYRQDPGLGLRLIYFSYDVKMKEKGDIPEGYSVSREKKERFSLILESASTNQTSMYLCASSLLGQGLGYNSPLHFGNGTRLTVT.

The CDR3 sequence: CASSTNSNTEAFF. In DNA, the CDR3 is TGTGCCAGTAGTACGAACTCTAACACTGAAGCTTTCTTT. The chain joins TRBV19 to TRBJ1-1; D not certain. V lost 4 bases and J lost 2, with 8 bases in between. CDR1 LNHDA and CDR2 SQIVND come from the germline V gene (reference sequence). This CDR3 has 13 residues.

By frequency in the sample, this clone is large (0.1 to 1%). The chain links TRBV2 to TRBJ2-1, with unresolved D. The CDR3 loop spans 14 amino acids. Germline V CDR1 and CDR2: SNHLY, FYNNEI. The ends were cut back, 5 bases at V and 2 bases at J, with 10 bases in the middle. This CDR3 reads CASSPDQTYNEQFF. CDR3 in DNA: TGTGCCAGCAGTCCGGACCAGACCTACAATGAGCAGTTCTTC.

This clone qualifies as large. V and J are TRBV9 and TRBJ1-1; D gene unclear. The germline V gene has CDR1 SGDLS and CDR2 YYNGEE. V lost 5 bases, J lost 4 bases, and 12 bases lay in between. CDR3 length: 13 residues. This CDR3 is CASRGEDTTEAFF. The CDR3 nucleotides read TGTGCCAGCAGAGGAGAGGATACCACTGAAGCTTTCTTT.

The chain is built from TRBV7-1 and TRBJ2-7; D is unclear. TRBV7-1 is noted as an ORF with a role that remains uncertain. The germline V and J ends were trimmed by 4 bases and 6 bases, with 10 bases remaining between them. The CDR3 contains 12 residues. The CDR3 loop is CASSLDRSEQYF. Here the CDR3 DNA reads TGTGCCAGCAGCTTAGACCGGAGCGAGCAGTACTTC.

The CDR3 sequence is CASSSTFPDYNEKLFF. CDR3 coding DNA: TGTGCCAGCAGCTCCACTTTTCCAGACTATAATGAAAAACTGTTTTTT. The V call is TRBV7-9, the J call TRBJ1-4; D unclear. V lost 4 bases, J lost 4 bases, and 16 bases lay in between. The CDR3 consists of 16 residues. Germline values: CDR1 SEHNR, CDR2 FQNEAQ (reference sequence).

The V and J genes are TRBV15 and TRBJ2-3, with D perhaps TRBD1 (6 bases). CDR3 size: 16 residues. The germline gives CDR1 LNHNV, CDR2 YYDKDF (reference sequence). V lost 1 base and J 5 bases, leaving 16 bases between the germline ends. The CDR3 bases are TGTGCCACCAGCAGAGGGTTTCACAGGGTTGTAGATACGCAGTATTTT. Protein sequence: CATSRGFHRVVDTQYF.

The chain uses TRBV6-5 and TRBJ2-3; possible D gene TRBD2, 6 bases. The CDR3 length is 12 residues. CDR1 and CDR2 from the germline V gene are MNHEY and SVGAGI. Written as DNA, the CDR3 is TGTGCGGTGGGGACTAGCACAGATACGCAGTATTTT. It encodes CAVGTSTDTQYF.

The chain has TRBV4-1 and TRBJ2-1; 9 nucleotides align to TRBD2. The CDR3 has 16 amino acids. Unmatched junction bases numbered 8, after V lost 3 bases and J lost 5 bases. Germline V lookup: CDR1 MGHRA, CDR2 YSYEKL. CDR3 DNA sequence: TGCGCCAGCAGCCAGGTAATAGCGGGGGAAGACAATGAGCAGTTCTTC. This codes for CASSQVIAGEDNEQFF.

The chain has TRBV25-1 and TRBJ1-2; 7 bases map to TRBD1. CDR3 length equals 14 residues. The ends lost 4 bases at V and 2 bases at J; junction bases unmatched: 4. Germline V CDR1 and CDR2: MGHDK, SYGVNS. CDR3 amino acids: CASSARDSNYGYTF. The CDR3 bases are TGTGCCAGCAGTGCGAGGGACAGCAACTATGGCTACACCTTC.

V is TRBV28 and J is TRBJ1-4; 7 nucleotides match TRBD1. Trimming at V came to 3 bases and at J to 5 bases, leaving 6 bases not matched to a gene. The germline V gene encodes CDR1 MDHEN and CDR2 SYDVKM. The CDR3 sequence is 15 residues long. The CDR3 region has the DNA TGTGCCAGCAGTTTCACGGGACAGAGAAATGAAAAACTGTTTTTT. Its protein is CASSFTGQRNEKLFF.

This chain uses TRBV27 with TRBJ2-6; 8 nucleotides line up with TRBD1. In germline, CDR1 is MNHEY, CDR2 SMNVEV (reference sequence). The CDR3 loop spans 15 amino acids. J gave up 3 bases and V 6 bases, and 4 bases lay outside the gene matches. Written as DNA, the CDR3 is TGTGCCAGCAGAGCCAGGGGGCGTGGGGCCAACGTCCTGACTTTC. Translation: CASRARGRGANVLTF.

The chain links TRBV5-4 to TRBJ2-3; 9 bases map to TRBD2. The CDR3 has 17 amino acids. The V gene's germline CDR1 is SGHNT and CDR2 YYREEE (reference sequence). The V and J ends lost 0 bases and 4 bases, in that order; junction bases with no gene match: 9. This chain's CDR3 is CASSLGFGGGAPDTQYF. DNA for the CDR3: TGTGCCAGCAGCTTGGGGTTTGGCGGGGGGGCTCCAGATACGCAGTATTTT. Full variable domain (remainder filled in from reference TRBV5-4 and TRBJ2-3): ETGVTQSPTHLIKTRGQQVTLRCSSQSGHNTVSWYQQALGQGPQFIFQYYREEENGRGNFPPRFSGLQFPNYSSELNVNALELDDSALYLCASSLGFGGGAPDTQYFGPGTRLTVL.

The genes are TRBV5-1 and TRBJ2-5, with D tentatively TRBD1 (6 bases). This CDR3 is 15 amino acids long. V was shortened by 0 bases and J by 5 bases, with 14 bases between the two germline ends. Germline V gives CDR1 SGHRS, CDR2 YFSETQ. CDR3: CASSLGTDIRETQYF. The CDR3, as DNA: TGCGCCAGCAGCTTGGGGACAGATATCAGGGAGACCCAGTACTTC. The variable domain in full, with the rest retrieved from reference TRBV5-1 and TRBJ2-5, is KAGVTQTPRYLIKTRGQQVTLSCSPISGHRSVSWYQQTPGQGLQFLFEYFSETQRNKGNFPGRFSGRQFSNSRSEMNVSTLELGDSALYLCASSLGTDIRETQYFGPGTRLLVL.

This clone has just a few counts. The chain joins TRBV6-5 to TRBJ1-1; D gene ambiguous. This CDR3 contains 15 residues. Germline V gene lookup returns CDR1 MNHEY and CDR2 SVGAGI. Trimming removed 5 bases from V and 0 bases from J, with 13 bases in between. The CDR3 DNA is TGTGCCAGCAGTAGGCCGGGTGTCATGAACACTGAAGCTTTCTTT. Translation gives CASSRPGVMNTEAFF.

This rearrangement joins TRBV28 to TRBJ2-7; maybe TRBD2 (7 bases). The CDR3 is made up of 14 amino acids. V was pared by 7 bases and J by 2 bases, with 15 bases between. Germline-derived CDR1 and CDR2 are MDHEN and SYDVKM. The CDR3 spells CASNGRGLTYEQYF. CDR3 sequence (DNA): TGTGCCAGCAATGGGCGGGGGCTAACCTACGAGCAGTACTTC.

The CDR3: CASRRGLARGFADTQYF. CDR3 sequence (DNA): TGCGCCAGCAGGCGGGGCCTGGCAAGGGGGTTTGCGGATACGCAGTATTTT. The rearrangement links TRBV5-1 to TRBJ2-3; the D call may be TRBD1 or TRBD2 (6 bases each). The CDR3 sequence is 17 residues long. The ends were cut back, 5 bases at V and 6 bases at J, with 25 bases in the middle. The V gene's germline CDR1 is SGHRS and CDR2 YFSETQ.

Notes on this clone: This sample also contains other DNA sequences that code for the same CDR3. The chain combines TRBV10-3 with TRBJ2-3, with TRBD1 identical over 7 bases. Germline V lookup: CDR1 ENHRY, CDR2 SYGVKD. The CDR3 totals 14 residues. V was clipped by 6 bases and J by 0 bases; unmatched bases: 3. In nucleotides, the CDR3 is TGTGCCATCAGAGGGGACAGTAGCACAGATACGCAGTATTTT. This codes for CAIRGDSSTDTQYF.

This chain uses TRBV2 with TRBJ1-1; tentatively, D is TRBD1 (6 bases). The germline CDR1 and CDR2 sequences are SNHLY and FYNNEI. Trimming shortened V by 6 bases and J by 5 bases, and 19 bases separated the two germline ends. This CDR3 region has 15 residues. The CDR3 protein is CASSAWSRGGTEAFF. Here the CDR3 DNA reads TGTGCCAGCAGCGCCTGGAGCAGGGGAGGAACTGAAGCTTTCTTT.

V gene TRBV28 combines with J gene TRBJ2-5; no firm D call. The CDR3 spans 12 residues. Germline V lookup: CDR1 MDHEN, CDR2 SYDVKM. The V end lost 5 bases, the J end lost 5 bases, and 9 bases lay between the germline ends. The CDR3 DNA sequence: TGTGCCAGCAGTACCGACACTGAGACCCAGTACTTC. Protein product: CASSTDTETQYF.

The V call is TRBV4-2, the J call TRBJ2-2; tentative D call: TRBD2 (7 bases). CDR3 length: 15 amino acids. Trimming stripped 4 bases from V and 1 base from J, with 10 bases between. Germline V gene sequence: CDR1 LGHNA, CDR2 YNFKEQ. CDR3 bases: TGTGCCAGCAGCCTCGGGGGGCAGAACACCGGGGAGCTGTTTTTT. Its protein product is CASSLGGQNTGELFF.

V and J are TRBV7-2 and TRBJ1-4; TRBD1 matches 7 bases. V shed 5 bases and J 8 bases; nucleotides not matched to a gene: 14. Germline assignment: CDR1 SGHTA and CDR2 FQGNSA. This CDR3 is 16 amino acids long. CDR3 loop: CASSKADRARREKLFF. DNA for the CDR3: TGTGCCAGCAGCAAAGCTGACAGGGCCCGTCGGGAAAAACTGTTTTTT.